A single T cell receptor beta chain is shown here with its context. The entry originates in a study of blood T cell repertoires in COVID-19. Study background: The cDNA or gDNA used as material had been derived from T cells, B-cell-depleted T cells, or PBMCs.

Between the trimmed V and J ends, which lost 0 bases and 8 bases, there was a span of 12 bases. The CDR3 is made up of 14 amino acids. Germline V gene lookup returns CDR1 SGHNT and CDR2 YYREEE (reference sequence). Sequencing was performed with immunoSEQ multiplex PCR; in TCRdb, only in-frame clones are kept and a portion is missing. The data contain about 120,000 clones, 82% of them seen just once; the ten biggest clones take up 7.5%. V usage is TRBV5-4 and J usage is TRBJ2-1; TRBD1 is a possible D gene (6 bases). The receptor was derived from a man aged 70 or older with active or convalescent COVID-19. Sequencing was done on a sample of peripheral blood. The CDR3 nucleotides read TGTGCCAGCAGCTTGGGCAGGGGTGGGGATGAGCAGTTCTTC. Its translation: CASSLGRGGDEQFF.